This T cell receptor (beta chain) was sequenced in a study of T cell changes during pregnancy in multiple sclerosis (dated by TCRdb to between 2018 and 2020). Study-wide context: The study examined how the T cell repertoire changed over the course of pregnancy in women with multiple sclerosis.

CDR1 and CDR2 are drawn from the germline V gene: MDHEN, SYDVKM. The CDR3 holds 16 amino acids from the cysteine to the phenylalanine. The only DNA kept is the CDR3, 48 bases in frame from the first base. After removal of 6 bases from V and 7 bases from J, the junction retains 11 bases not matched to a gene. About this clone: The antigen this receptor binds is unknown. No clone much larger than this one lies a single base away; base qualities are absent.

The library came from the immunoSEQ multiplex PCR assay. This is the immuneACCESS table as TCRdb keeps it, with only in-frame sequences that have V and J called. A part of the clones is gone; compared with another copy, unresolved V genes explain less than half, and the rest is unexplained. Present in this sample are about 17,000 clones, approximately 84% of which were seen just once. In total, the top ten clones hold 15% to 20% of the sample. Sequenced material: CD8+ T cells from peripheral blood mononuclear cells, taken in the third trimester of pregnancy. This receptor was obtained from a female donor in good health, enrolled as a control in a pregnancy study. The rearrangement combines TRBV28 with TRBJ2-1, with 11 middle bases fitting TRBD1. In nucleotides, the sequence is TGTGCCAGCAGCTCCCAAACTGGGGACAGGGGGAATGAGCAGTTCTTC. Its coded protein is CASSSQTGDRGNEQFF.